This T cell receptor beta chain was sequenced in a study of blood T cells in healthy people across ages. This clonotype was recorded only once. Antigen unknown. A sample-barcoded 5' primer and a J-beta primer mix were used in a second PCR of about 6 to 12 cycles. One entry per CDR3 protein results from TCRdb running MiXCR on the 5' RACE reads. Altogether fewer than 1 million distinct CDR3 sequences are present, around 45% being singletons, with the ten largest covering roughly 19%. The CDR3 spans 16 residues. Deletions cut 0 bases from V and 3 bases from J, with 12 bases between. The V gene's germline CDR1 is SGDLS and CDR2 YYNGEE. Study-wide findings and caveats: Donors of long life had a larger count of naive CD4+ cells and greater diversity than aged donors. A roughly linear age-dependent decrease characterized TCR beta diversity per million T cells. Those diversity estimates obtained from one million T cells were thought to be underestimates.

This TCR was recovered from a man in his sixties in good health. Sequencing input: blood. The chain has TRBV9 and TRBJ1-4, with D unclear. CDR3 DNA sequence: TGTGCCAGCAGCGTAGACGCCTGGGGATCTAATGAAAAACTGTTTTTT. Translation: CASSVDAWGSNEKLFF.